The 17 T cell receptor beta chains in this list originate from one sample, sequenced in a study of blood T cell repertoires in COVID-19. Using immunoSEQ multiplex PCR, the repertoire was profiled, and TCRdb retains in-frame clones only, with some absent. The sample holds about 170,000 clones, about four fifths seen once. The sequencing sample was made of peripheral blood. The receptor source for this set is a man in his forties who had recovered from COVID-19.

V gene TRBV7-2 combines with J gene TRBJ2-3; TRBD2 matches 15 bases. This CDR3 has 16 amino acids. Trimming cost V 5 bases and J 4 bases; bases outside gene matches: 4. Germline CDR1 reads SGHTA; CDR2 reads FQGNSA. In nucleotides, the CDR3 is TGTGCCAGCAGCCCCGGGACTAGCGGGAGGTCAGATACGCAGTATTTT. This codes for CASSPGTSGRSDTQYF.

This clone has only one observation. The chain is built from TRBV30 and TRBJ1-6; the D is unclear. Deletions cut 0 bases from V and 7 bases from J, with 7 bases between. The CDR3 extends over 13 amino acids. Germline CDR1 GTSNPN, CDR2 SVGIG (reference sequence). CDR3 coding DNA: TGTGCCTGGAGTGTGCGGGTAAATTCACCCCTCCACTTT. As protein: CAWSVRVNSPLHF.

This sequence joins TRBV12-5 and TRBJ2-6, with D possibly being TRBD2 (6 bases). V was shortened by 7 bases and J by 4 bases, with 8 bases between the two germline ends. The CDR3 is made up of 13 amino acids. Germline V gives CDR1 LGHNT, CDR2 FRNRAP. DNA of the CDR3: TGTGCTAGTGCCCGGGGGGGGGCCAACGTCCTGACTTTC. It codes for CASARGGANVLTF. The variable domain in full, completed from reference TRBV12-5 and TRBJ2-6, reads DARVTQTPRHKVTEMGQEVTMRCQPILGHNTVFWYRQTMMQGLELLAYFRNRAPLDDSGMPKDRFSAEMPDATLATLKIQPSEPRDSAVYFCASARGGANVLTFGAGSRLTVL.

V is TRBV6-2 or TRBV6-3 and J is TRBJ2-7; 9 bases line up with TRBD2. V lost 4 bases and J lost 5; bases outside the gene matches: 9. The CDR3 has 15 residues. Germline V gives CDR1 MNHEY, CDR2 SVGEGT. CDR3 in DNA: TGTGCCAGCAGTTCCCCCAAGACTAGCGGCCACGAGCAGTACTTC. It is translated as CASSSPKTSGHEQYF.

This rearrangement joins TRBV11-3 to TRBJ2-7, with TRBD2 matching 7 bases. This CDR3 contains 13 residues. V lost 5 bases to trimming and J lost 3 bases; unmatched junction nucleotides: 4. CDR1 SGHNT and CDR2 YENEEA come from the germline V gene. This CDR3 reads CASSAGEHYEQYF. CDR3 sequence (DNA): TGTGCCAGCAGCGCGGGGGAACACTACGAGCAGTACTTC. Combining the CDR3 with reference TRBV11-3 and TRBJ2-7 gives the whole variable domain EAGVVQSPRYKIIEKKQPVAFWCNPISGHNTLYWYLQNLGQGPELLIRYENEEAVDDSQLPKDRFSAERLKGVDSTLKIQPAELGDSAVYLCASSAGEHYEQYFGPGTRLTVT.

V usage is TRBV19 and J usage is TRBJ2-2, with TRBD1 identical over 9 bases. CDR3 length: 16 amino acids. Germline lookup yields CDR1 LNHDA and CDR2 SQIVND (reference sequence). V trimming: 6 bases; J trimming: 3 bases; junction bases outside the gene matches: 8. The CDR3 sequence is CASRDGQGLHTGELFF. The CDR3 DNA follows: TGTGCCAGTAGAGATGGACAGGGGTTGCACACCGGGGAGCTGTTTTTT.

The genes are TRBV10-3 and TRBJ2-5, with a weak D call TRBD2 (6 bases). This CDR3 spans 14 amino acids. Germline CDR1 ENHRY, CDR2 SYGVKD. Trimming cost V 0 bases and J 3 bases, with 8 bases left between them. As DNA, the CDR3 is TGTGCCATCAGTGAGTCAGGAGGGGAAGAGACCCAGTACTTC. Protein sequence: CAISESGGEETQYF.

The chain couples TRBV9 to TRBJ2-1, with TRBD2 identical over 7 bases. Germline lookup yields CDR1 SGDLS and CDR2 YYNGEE. The CDR3 totals 15 residues. V lost 0 bases, J lost 6 bases, and 6 bases stayed unmatched. The CDR3 DNA reads TGTGCCAGCAGCGTAGGGGCGGGAGAGAGCAATGAGCAGTTCTTC. It codes for CASSVGAGESNEQFF.

This clone came up once. The rearrangement links TRBV7-2 to TRBJ1-5, with unresolved D. Per germline, CDR1 SGHTA and CDR2 FQGNSA. The V gene lost 5 bases and the J gene lost 4 bases, with 15 bases spanning the gap. This CDR3 is built from 15 residues. CDR3 sequence: CASSPSTAQNQPQHF. The CDR3 coding sequence is TGTGCCAGCAGCCCTTCTACAGCCCAAAATCAGCCCCAGCATTTT. The entire variable domain, with the rest obtained from reference TRBV7-2 and TRBJ1-5, is as follows: GAGVSQSPSNKVTEKGKDVELRCDPISGHTALYWYRQSLGQGLEFLIYFQGNSAPDKSGLPSDRFSAERTGGSVSTLTIQRTQQEDSAVYLCASSPSTAQNQPQHFGDGTRLSIL.

The J gene is TRBJ1-4, the V gene TRBV4-2; no clear D. V was cut by 0 bases and J by 8 bases, with 16 bases left in between. The length of the CDR3 is 16 residues. CDR1 and CDR2 from the germline V gene are LGHNA and YNFKEQ. CDR3 region: CASSQDLVQREEKLFF. In DNA form, the CDR3 reads TGTGCCAGCAGCCAAGACCTGGTCCAGCGGGAGGAAAAACTGTTTTTT.

This clone was seen a single time. This chain joins TRBV5-4 and TRBJ1-2, with TRBD1 as a possible D gene (5 bases). The CDR3 has 15 amino acids. The germline V gene encodes CDR1 SGHNT and CDR2 YYREEE (reference sequence). V shed 4 bases and J shed 3 bases, with 16 bases lying between them. CDR3 amino acids: CASSDSGWGDYGYTF. The CDR3 region has the DNA TGTGCCAGCAGCGACTCCGGGTGGGGGGACTATGGCTACACCTTC. Drawing the rest from reference TRBV5-4 and TRBJ1-2, the complete variable domain is ETGVTQSPTHLIKTRGQQVTLRCSSQSGHNTVSWYQQALGQGPQFIFQYYREEENGRGNFPPRFSGLQFPNYSSELNVNALELDDSALYLCASSDSGWGDYGYTFGSGTRLTVV.

The gene calls are TRBV12-3 or TRBV12-4 and TRBJ1-1; perhaps TRBD1 as D (6 bases). This CDR3 spans 12 amino acids. V lost 6 bases and J lost 6, with 11 bases in between. The DNA of the CDR3 is TGTGCCAGCAGATACAGGGTGTCTGAAGCTTTCTTT. This gives the protein CASRYRVSEAFF.

V and J are TRBV24-1 and TRBJ2-1, with D perhaps matching TRBD2 (6 bases). Trimming shortened V by 5 bases and J by 12 bases, and 16 bases separated the two germline ends. The CDR3 has 13 residues. CDR1 KGHDR and CDR2 SFDVKD come from the germline V gene. The chain's CDR3 is CATSAPGGRVQFF. Written as DNA, the CDR3 is TGTGCCACCAGTGCCCCCGGGGGACGGGTGCAGTTCTTC.

As for this clone: At one boundary the junction diverges from the germline segment, which might be a read error. The V and J genes are TRBV19 and TRBJ1-5, with D tentatively TRBD1 (6 bases). Germline V lookup: CDR1 LNHDA, CDR2 SQIVND (reference sequence). The CDR3 runs to 15 residues. The CDR3 DNA is TGTGCCAGTAGGATAGACAGGCCGGTGAATCAGCCCCAGCATTTT. Its protein product is CASRIDRPVNQPQHF.

V gene TRBV6-6 combines with J gene TRBJ1-2; 8 nucleotides match TRBD1. V shed 6 bases, J shed 3 bases, and the junction held 12 bases outside the gene matches. CDR1 and CDR2 (germline): MNHNY, SVGAGI (reference sequence). The CDR3 covers 16 residues. The CDR3 loop reads CASSRTLQGGDYGYTF. The CDR3 DNA follows: TGTGCCAGCAGCCGGACGTTACAGGGGGGTGACTATGGCTACACCTTC.

The chain links TRBV11-2 to TRBJ2-3; D is possibly TRBD2 (5 bases). The germline CDR1 and CDR2 sequences are SGHAT and FQNNGV. This CDR3 contains 14 residues. The ends were cut back, 6 bases at V and 3 bases at J, with 13 bases in the middle. The CDR3 protein is CASSIEGLTDTQYF. The CDR3 DNA reads TGTGCCAGCAGTATCGAGGGCCTGACAGATACGCAGTATTTT.

The sample holds a few counts of this clone. This chain connects TRBV18 to TRBJ2-5; D might be TRBD1 (6 bases). Looked up from germline, CDR1 is KGHSH and CDR2 is LQKENI. Trimming removed 5 bases at V and 1 base at J, with 11 bases between. The CDR3 has 14 residues. The CDR3, as DNA: TGTGCCAGCTCAACGAGGACAGCCCAAGAGACCCAGTACTTC. It specifies CASSTRTAQETQYF.